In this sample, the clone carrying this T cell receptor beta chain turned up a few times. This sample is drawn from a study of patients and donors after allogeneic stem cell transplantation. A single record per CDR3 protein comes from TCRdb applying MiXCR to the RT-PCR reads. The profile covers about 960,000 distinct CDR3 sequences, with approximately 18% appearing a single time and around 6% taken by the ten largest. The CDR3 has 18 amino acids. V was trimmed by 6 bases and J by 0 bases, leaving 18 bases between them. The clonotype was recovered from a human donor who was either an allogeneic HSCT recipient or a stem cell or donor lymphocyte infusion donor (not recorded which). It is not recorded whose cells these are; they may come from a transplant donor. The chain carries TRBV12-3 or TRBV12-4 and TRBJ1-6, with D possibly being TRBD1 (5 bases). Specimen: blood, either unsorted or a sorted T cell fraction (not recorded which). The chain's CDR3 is CASSPWRGLSSYNSPLHF. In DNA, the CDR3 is TGTGCCAGCAGCCCATGGAGGGGCCTGAGCTCCTATAATTCACCCCTCCACTTT.